This is a list of T cell receptor beta chains from one sample in a study of identical twins. TCRdb itself ran the 5' RACE reads through MiXCR, one entry per CDR3 protein. Among around 290,000 distinct CDR3 sequences listed, around 9.7% were seen once. The data also belong to a second study, concerning yellow fever vaccine responses in identical twins.

The sample comprised CD8+ T cells sorted from blood. The receptors come from a woman between 18 and 30 years old in good health. CDR3s include the opening cysteine and the closing phenylalanine or tryptophan. Fields, in order: CDR3 protein, J gene, V gene, D gene. D genes are given only for firm matches.

CDR3 protein: CSARDTGEVTEAFF
J gene: TRBJ1-1
V gene: TRBV20-1
D gene: TRBD1

CDR3 protein: CASSDPSDRAYEQYF
J gene: TRBJ2-7
V gene: TRBV2
D gene: TRBD1

CDR3 protein: CASKGPKMGGELFF
J gene: TRBJ2-2
V gene: TRBV28
D gene: -

CDR3 protein: CASSFVSGGVQRISYNEQFF
J gene: TRBJ2-1
V gene: TRBV28
D gene: TRBD2

CDR3 protein: CSARDLGQGQLTGANVLTF
J gene: TRBJ2-6
V gene: TRBV20-1
D gene: -

CDR3 protein: CASSFSGAGGRTDTQYF
J gene: TRBJ2-3
V gene: TRBV5-5
D gene: TRBD2

CDR3 protein: CSVPEQGNTEAFF
J gene: TRBJ1-1
V gene: TRBV29-1
D gene: -

CDR3 protein: CATRNLGRGRMKTQYF
J gene: TRBJ2-5
V gene: TRBV24-1
D gene: -

CDR3 protein: CASSGTGSNIQYF
J gene: TRBJ2-4
V gene: TRBV28
D gene: -

CDR3 protein: CSVERTSAGEQYF
J gene: TRBJ2-7
V gene: TRBV29-1
D gene: TRBD2

CDR3 protein: CASSLVDSSETQYF
J gene: TRBJ2-5
V gene: TRBV7-9
D gene: -

CDR3 protein: CASSFGGTGEQYF
J gene: TRBJ2-7
V gene: TRBV27
D gene: -

CDR3 protein: CASSSSWRGESYEQYF
J gene: TRBJ2-7
V gene: TRBV7-9
D gene: TRBD2

CDR3 protein: CASSYYGGGETQYF
J gene: TRBJ2-5
V gene: TRBV5-1
D gene: -

CDR3 protein: CASSLRSNADTEAFF
J gene: TRBJ1-1
V gene: TRBV7-6
D gene: -

CDR3 protein: CASSFRTGLDTEAFF
J gene: TRBJ1-1
V gene: TRBV12-3/TRBV12-4
D gene: TRBD1

CDR3 protein: CAWSAGYNEQFF
J gene: TRBJ2-1
V gene: TRBV30
D gene: -

CDR3 protein: CASSFPQGTYNEQFF
J gene: TRBJ2-1
V gene: TRBV12-3/TRBV12-4
D gene: -

CDR3 protein: CASSSRGDLYF
J gene: TRBJ2-7
V gene: TRBV5-1
D gene: -

CDR3 protein: CASSYYPPAGGAGNIQYF
J gene: TRBJ2-4
V gene: TRBV5-5
D gene: TRBD1

CDR3 protein: CASSPAESADTQYF
J gene: TRBJ2-3
V gene: TRBV12-3/TRBV12-4
D gene: -

CDR3 protein: CASSDAGTRKVTEQFF
J gene: TRBJ2-1
V gene: TRBV10-2
D gene: TRBD2

CDR3 protein: CASSSDFVTSFEQYF
J gene: TRBJ2-7
V gene: TRBV5-1
D gene: -

CDR3 protein: CASSQELQATEAFF
J gene: TRBJ1-1
V gene: TRBV4-2
D gene: -

CDR3 protein: CASSVALGTEAFF
J gene: TRBJ1-1
V gene: TRBV9
D gene: -

CDR3 protein: CASSSTGTSGKNTGELFF
J gene: TRBJ2-2
V gene: TRBV7-8
D gene: TRBD2

CDR3 protein: CASSLTPGSTEAFF
J gene: TRBJ1-1
V gene: TRBV11-2
D gene: -

CDR3 protein: CASSGGRRYYEQYF
J gene: TRBJ2-7
V gene: TRBV12-3/TRBV12-4
D gene: -

CDR3 protein: CASSWGTTGRGYTF
J gene: TRBJ1-2
V gene: TRBV5-6
D gene: -

CDR3 protein: CASSAPVKGYEQYF
J gene: TRBJ2-7
V gene: TRBV28
D gene: -

CDR3 protein: CASSLHRLPDTQYF
J gene: TRBJ2-3
V gene: TRBV12-3/TRBV12-4
D gene: -

CDR3 protein: CASSHDISPYEQYF
J gene: TRBJ2-7
V gene: TRBV3-1
D gene: -

CDR3 protein: CASRYRPGQQNSPLHF
J gene: TRBJ1-6
V gene: TRBV7-8
D gene: -

CDR3 protein: CASSQEQPNTGELFF
J gene: TRBJ2-2
V gene: TRBV4-3
D gene: -

CDR3 protein: CASSLNIGGPIYNEQFF
J gene: TRBJ2-1
V gene: TRBV6-2/TRBV6-3
D gene: -

CDR3 protein: CSASRASGRAEYNEQFF
J gene: TRBJ2-1
V gene: TRBV20-1
D gene: TRBD2

CDR3 protein: CASSQGKVAVLTGELFF
J gene: TRBJ2-2
V gene: TRBV4-3
D gene: -

CDR3 protein: CASSLGQGVWDEQYF
J gene: TRBJ2-7
V gene: TRBV27
D gene: TRBD1

CDR3 protein: CAWSGTDYNEQFF
J gene: TRBJ2-1
V gene: TRBV30
D gene: -

CDR3 protein: CASSTTAGQIYEQYF
J gene: TRBJ2-7
V gene: TRBV6-1
D gene: -

CDR3 protein: CSAREPGPGTKFSDTQYF
J gene: TRBJ2-3
V gene: TRBV20-1
D gene: TRBD2

CDR3 protein: CASSLAPSGVLLELFF
J gene: TRBJ2-2
V gene: TRBV7-6
D gene: TRBD2

CDR3 protein: CCARDPPGQDSYEQYF
J gene: TRBJ2-7
V gene: TRBV20-1
D gene: TRBD1

CDR3 protein: CASSLAPAAYEQYF
J gene: TRBJ2-7
V gene: TRBV7-6
D gene: -

CDR3 protein: CSARDRAGVNTEAFF
J gene: TRBJ1-1
V gene: TRBV20-1
D gene: -

CDR3 protein: CASSFVGLAIFTGELFF
J gene: TRBJ2-2
V gene: TRBV7-9
D gene: TRBD2

CDR3 protein: CASSLTSGPRETQYF
J gene: TRBJ2-5
V gene: TRBV7-3
D gene: -

CDR3 protein: CASSFGQYNEQFF
J gene: TRBJ2-1
V gene: TRBV7-9
D gene: -

CDR3 protein: CASSSGGGGRETQYF
J gene: TRBJ2-5
V gene: TRBV5-6
D gene: -

CDR3 protein: CSVEFPDYNEQFF
J gene: TRBJ2-1
V gene: TRBV29-1
D gene: -

CDR3 protein: CASSHSDNTPEQFF
J gene: TRBJ2-1
V gene: TRBV7-6
D gene: -

CDR3 protein: CASSPRPGTGGGTDTQYF
J gene: TRBJ2-3
V gene: TRBV5-1
D gene: TRBD1

CDR3 protein: CASAQEGGGSSYNEQFF
J gene: TRBJ2-1
V gene: TRBV10-2
D gene: -

CDR3 protein: CASSRVSEQYF
J gene: TRBJ2-7
V gene: TRBV28
D gene: -

CDR3 protein: CASSPAGNLDGKLFF
J gene: TRBJ1-4
V gene: TRBV27
D gene: -

CDR3 protein: CASSDSTGATDTQYF
J gene: TRBJ2-3
V gene: TRBV6-4
D gene: -

CDR3 protein: CASSARDGQETQYF
J gene: TRBJ2-5
V gene: TRBV7-9
D gene: -